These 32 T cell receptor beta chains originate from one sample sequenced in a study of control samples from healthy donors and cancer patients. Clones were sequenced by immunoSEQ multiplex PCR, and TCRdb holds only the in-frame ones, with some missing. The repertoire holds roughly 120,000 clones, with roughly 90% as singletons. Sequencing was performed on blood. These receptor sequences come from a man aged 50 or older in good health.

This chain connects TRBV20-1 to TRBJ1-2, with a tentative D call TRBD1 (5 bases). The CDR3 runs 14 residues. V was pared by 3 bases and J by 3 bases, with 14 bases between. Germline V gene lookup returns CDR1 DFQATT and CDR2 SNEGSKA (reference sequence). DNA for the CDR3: TGCAGTGCTAGTCAGGGTGCTCGTTACTATGGCTACACCTTC. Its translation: CSASQGARYYGYTF.

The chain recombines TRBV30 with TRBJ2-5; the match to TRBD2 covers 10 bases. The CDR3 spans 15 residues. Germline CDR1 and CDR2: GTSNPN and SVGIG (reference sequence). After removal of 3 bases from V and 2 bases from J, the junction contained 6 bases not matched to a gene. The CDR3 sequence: CAWSAGLAFQETQYF. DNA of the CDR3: TGTGCCTGGAGCGCGGGACTAGCGTTTCAAGAGACCCAGTACTTC.

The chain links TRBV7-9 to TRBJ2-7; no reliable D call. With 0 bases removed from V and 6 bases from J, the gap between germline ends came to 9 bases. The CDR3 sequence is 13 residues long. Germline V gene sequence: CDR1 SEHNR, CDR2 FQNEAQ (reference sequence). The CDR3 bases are TGTGCCAGCAGCTTAGCCGCAGGCCCCGAGCAGTACTTC. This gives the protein CASSLAAGPEQYF.

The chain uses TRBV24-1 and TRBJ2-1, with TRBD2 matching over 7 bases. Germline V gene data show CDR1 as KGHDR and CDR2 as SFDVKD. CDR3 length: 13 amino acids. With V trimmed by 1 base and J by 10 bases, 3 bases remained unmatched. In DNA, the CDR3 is TGTGCCACCAGTGATTTAGGGAGGGGAGAGCAGTTCTTC. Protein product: CATSDLGRGEQFF.

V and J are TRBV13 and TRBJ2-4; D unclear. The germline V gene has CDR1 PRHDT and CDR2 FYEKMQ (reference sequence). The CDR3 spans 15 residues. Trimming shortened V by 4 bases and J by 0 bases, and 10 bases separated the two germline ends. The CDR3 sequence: CASSSYNLAKNIQYF. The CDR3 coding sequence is TGTGCCAGCAGCTCCTATAACCTAGCCAAAAACATTCAGTACTTC.

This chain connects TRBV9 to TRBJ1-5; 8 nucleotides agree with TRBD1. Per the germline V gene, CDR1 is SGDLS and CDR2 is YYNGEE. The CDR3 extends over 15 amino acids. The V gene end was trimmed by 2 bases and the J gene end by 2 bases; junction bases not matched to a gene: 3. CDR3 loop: CASSVGQGGNQPQHF. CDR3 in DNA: TGTGCCAGCAGCGTCGGACAGGGCGGCAATCAGCCCCAGCATTTT.

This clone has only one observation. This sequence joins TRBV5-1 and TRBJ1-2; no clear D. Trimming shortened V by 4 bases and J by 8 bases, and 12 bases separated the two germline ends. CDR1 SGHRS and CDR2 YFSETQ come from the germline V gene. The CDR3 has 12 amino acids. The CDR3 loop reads CASSPVSGGYTF. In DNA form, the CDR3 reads TGCGCCAGCAGCCCCGTATCAGGAGGCTACACCTTC. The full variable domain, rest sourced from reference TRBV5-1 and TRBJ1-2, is KAGVTQTPRYLIKTRGQQVTLSCSPISGHRSVSWYQQTPGQGLQFLFEYFSETQRNKGNFPGRFSGRQFSNSRSEMNVSTLELGDSALYLCASSPVSGGYTFGSGTRLTVV.

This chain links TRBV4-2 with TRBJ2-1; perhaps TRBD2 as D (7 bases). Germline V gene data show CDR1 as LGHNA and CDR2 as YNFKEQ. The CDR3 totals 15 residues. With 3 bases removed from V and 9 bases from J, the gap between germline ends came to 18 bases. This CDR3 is CASSQTLRGGGEQFF. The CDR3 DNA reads TGTGCCAGCAGCCAGACCCTTCGAGGGGGGGGTGAGCAGTTCTTC.

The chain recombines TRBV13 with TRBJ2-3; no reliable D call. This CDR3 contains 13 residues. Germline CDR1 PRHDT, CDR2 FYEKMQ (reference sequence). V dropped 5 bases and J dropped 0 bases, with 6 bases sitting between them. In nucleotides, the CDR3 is TGTGCCAGCAGCCCCGACAGCACAGATACGCAGTATTTT. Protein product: CASSPDSTDTQYF.

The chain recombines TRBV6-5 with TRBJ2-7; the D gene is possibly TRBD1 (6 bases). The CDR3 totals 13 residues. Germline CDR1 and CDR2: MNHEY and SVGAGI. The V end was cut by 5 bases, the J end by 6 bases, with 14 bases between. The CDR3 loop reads CASSIRTGREQYF. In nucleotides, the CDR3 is TGTGCCAGCAGTATTCGAACAGGGCGCGAGCAGTACTTC.

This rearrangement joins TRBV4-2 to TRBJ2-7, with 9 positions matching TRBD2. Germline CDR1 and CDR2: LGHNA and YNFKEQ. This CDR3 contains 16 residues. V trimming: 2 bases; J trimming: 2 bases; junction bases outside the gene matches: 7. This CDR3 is CASSQLRVAGAYEQYF. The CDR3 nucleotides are TGTGCCAGCAGCCAATTGAGGGTAGCGGGGGCCTACGAGCAGTACTTC.

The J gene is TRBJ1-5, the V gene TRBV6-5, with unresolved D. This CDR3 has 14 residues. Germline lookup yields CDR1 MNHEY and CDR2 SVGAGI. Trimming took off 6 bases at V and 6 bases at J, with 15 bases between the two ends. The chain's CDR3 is CASRPGGPAQPQHF. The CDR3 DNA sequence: TGTGCCAGCAGGCCGGGAGGGCCGGCTCAGCCCCAGCATTTT.

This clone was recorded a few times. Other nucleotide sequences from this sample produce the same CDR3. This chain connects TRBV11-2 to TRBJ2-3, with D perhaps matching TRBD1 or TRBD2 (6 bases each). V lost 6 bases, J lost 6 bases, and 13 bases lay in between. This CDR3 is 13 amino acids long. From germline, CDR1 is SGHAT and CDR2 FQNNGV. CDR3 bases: TGTGCCAGCAGTACGGGGGCCGGGGATACGCAGTATTTT. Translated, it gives CASSTGAGDTQYF.

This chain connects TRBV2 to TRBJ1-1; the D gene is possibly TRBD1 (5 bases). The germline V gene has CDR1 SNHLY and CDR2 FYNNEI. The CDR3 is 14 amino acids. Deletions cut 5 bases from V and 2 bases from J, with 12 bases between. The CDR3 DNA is TGTGCCAGCAGTTTTGACAGACGAAACACTGAAGCTTTCTTT. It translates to CASSFDRRNTEAFF.

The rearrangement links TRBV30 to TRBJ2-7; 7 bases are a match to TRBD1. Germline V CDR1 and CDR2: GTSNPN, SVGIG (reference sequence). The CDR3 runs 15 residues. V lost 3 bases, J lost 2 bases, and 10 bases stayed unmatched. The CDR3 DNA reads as TGTGCCTGGAGAGGGGACCCGACAGGGACCTACGAGCAGTACTTC. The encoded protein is CAWRGDPTGTYEQYF.

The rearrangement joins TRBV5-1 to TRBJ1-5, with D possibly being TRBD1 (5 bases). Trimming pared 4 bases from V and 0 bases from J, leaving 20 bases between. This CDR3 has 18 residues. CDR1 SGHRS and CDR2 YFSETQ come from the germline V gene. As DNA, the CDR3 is TGCGCCAGCAGCCCCGGACAAGGGGAGGGCTATAGCAATCAGCCCCAGCATTTT. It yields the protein CASSPGQGEGYSNQPQHF.

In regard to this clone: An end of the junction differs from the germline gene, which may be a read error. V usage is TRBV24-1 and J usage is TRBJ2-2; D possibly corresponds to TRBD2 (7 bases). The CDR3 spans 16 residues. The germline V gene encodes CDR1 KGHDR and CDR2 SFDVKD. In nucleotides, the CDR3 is TGTGCCACCAGTGTGGGGGGGGCAGCGAAAACCGGGGAGCTGTTTTTT. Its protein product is CATSVGGAAKTGELFF.

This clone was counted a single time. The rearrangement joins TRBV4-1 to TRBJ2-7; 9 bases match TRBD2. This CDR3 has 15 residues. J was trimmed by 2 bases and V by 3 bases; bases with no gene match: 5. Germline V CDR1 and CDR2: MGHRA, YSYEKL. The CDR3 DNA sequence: TGCGCCAGCAGCCATAGTCTAGCGGGGCCCTACGAGCAGTACTTC. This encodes CASSHSLAGPYEQYF.

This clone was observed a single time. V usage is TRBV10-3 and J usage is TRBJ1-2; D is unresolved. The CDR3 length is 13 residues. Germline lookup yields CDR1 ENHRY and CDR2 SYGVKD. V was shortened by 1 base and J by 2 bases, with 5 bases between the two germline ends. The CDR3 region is CAISELLNYGYTF. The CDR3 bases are TGTGCCATCAGTGAGTTACTGAACTATGGCTACACCTTC.

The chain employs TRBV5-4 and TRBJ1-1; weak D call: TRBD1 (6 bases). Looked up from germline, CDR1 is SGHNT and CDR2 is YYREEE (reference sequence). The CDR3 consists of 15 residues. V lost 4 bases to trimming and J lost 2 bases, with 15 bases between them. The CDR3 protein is CASSADSLSNTEAFF. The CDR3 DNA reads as TGTGCCAGCAGCGCGGACAGTCTTTCCAACACTGAAGCTTTCTTT.

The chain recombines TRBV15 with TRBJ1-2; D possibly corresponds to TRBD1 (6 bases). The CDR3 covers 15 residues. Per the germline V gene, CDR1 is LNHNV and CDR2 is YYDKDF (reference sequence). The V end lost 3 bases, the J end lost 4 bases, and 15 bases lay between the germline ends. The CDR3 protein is CATSSPGHRTYGYTF. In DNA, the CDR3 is TGTGCCACCAGCAGTCCGGGACATCGAACCTATGGCTACACCTTC.

CDR3 loop: CAWSALQGVVMNTEAFF. CDR3 DNA sequence: TGTGCCTGGAGTGCCTTACAGGGGGTCGTAATGAACACTGAAGCTTTCTTT. The chain links TRBV30 to TRBJ1-1, with 8 bases lining up with TRBD1. The J segment lost 0 bases and the V segment lost 1 base, leaving 10 bases of the junction unmatched. Per germline, CDR1 GTSNPN and CDR2 SVGIG (reference sequence). The CDR3 is 17 amino acids. Full variable domain (missing parts from reference TRBV30 and TRBJ1-1): SQTIHQWPATLVQPVGSPLSLECTVEGTSNPNLYWYRQAAGRGLQLLFYSVGIGQISSEVPQNLSASRPQDRQFILSSKKLLLSDSGFYLCAWSALQGVVMNTEAFFGQGTRLTVV.

The CDR3 bases are TGTGCCAGCAGTGACGGCGGGGGGGCAGATACGCAGTATTTT. Its protein is CASSDGGGADTQYF. This chain joins TRBV6-4 and TRBJ2-3, with 9 bases matching TRBD2. Germline-derived CDR1 and CDR2 are MRHNA and SNTAGT. With V trimmed by 2 bases and J by 4 bases, 1 base remained unmatched. The CDR3 runs 14 residues.

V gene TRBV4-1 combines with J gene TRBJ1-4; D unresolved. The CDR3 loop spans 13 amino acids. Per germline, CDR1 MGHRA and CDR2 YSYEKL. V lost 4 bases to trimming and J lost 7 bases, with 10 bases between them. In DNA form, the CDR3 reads TGCGCCAGCAGCCGTGGGAGCGGTGAAAAACTGTTTTTT. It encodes CASSRGSGEKLFF.

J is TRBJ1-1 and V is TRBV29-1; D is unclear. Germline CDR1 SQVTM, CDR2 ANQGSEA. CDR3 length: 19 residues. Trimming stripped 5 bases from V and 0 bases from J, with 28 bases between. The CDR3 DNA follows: TGCAGCGTTCATCGCCGACCGGATTATGCGGCCCATATGAACACTGAAGCTTTCTTT. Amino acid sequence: CSVHRRPDYAAHMNTEAFF.

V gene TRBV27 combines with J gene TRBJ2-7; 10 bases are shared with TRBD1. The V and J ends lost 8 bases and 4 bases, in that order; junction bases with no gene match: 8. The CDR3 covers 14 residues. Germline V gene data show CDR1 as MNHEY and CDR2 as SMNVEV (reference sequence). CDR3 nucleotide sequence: TGTGCCAGCCGCCCGTGGACAGGGGGATACGAGCAGTACTTC. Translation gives CASRPWTGGYEQYF.

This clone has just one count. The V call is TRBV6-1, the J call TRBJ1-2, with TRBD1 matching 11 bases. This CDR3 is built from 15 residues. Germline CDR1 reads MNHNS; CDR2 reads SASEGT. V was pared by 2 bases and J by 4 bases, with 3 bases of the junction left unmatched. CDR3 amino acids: CASSEMGQGGYGYTF. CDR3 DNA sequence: TGTGCCAGCAGTGAAATGGGACAGGGGGGCTATGGCTACACCTTC.

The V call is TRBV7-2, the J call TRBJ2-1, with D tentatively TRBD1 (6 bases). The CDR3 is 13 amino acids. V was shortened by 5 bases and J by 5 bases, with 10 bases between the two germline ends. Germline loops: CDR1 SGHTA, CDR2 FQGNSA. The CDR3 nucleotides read TGTGCCAGCAGCCGGGACACCCACAATGAGCAGTTCTTC. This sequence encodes CASSRDTHNEQFF.

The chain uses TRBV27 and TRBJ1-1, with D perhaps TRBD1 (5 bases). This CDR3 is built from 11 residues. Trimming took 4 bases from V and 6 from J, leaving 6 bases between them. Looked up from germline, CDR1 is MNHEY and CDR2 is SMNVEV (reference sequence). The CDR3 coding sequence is TGTGCCAGCAGTTCGGGGCCTGAAGCTTTCTTT. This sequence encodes CASSSGPEAFF.

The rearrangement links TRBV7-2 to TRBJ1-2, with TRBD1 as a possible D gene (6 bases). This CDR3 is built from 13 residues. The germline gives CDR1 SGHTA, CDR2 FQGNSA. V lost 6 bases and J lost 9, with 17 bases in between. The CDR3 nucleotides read TGTGCCAGCAGTCGAACGACAGGCATGAGCTACACCTTC. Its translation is CASSRTTGMSYTF.

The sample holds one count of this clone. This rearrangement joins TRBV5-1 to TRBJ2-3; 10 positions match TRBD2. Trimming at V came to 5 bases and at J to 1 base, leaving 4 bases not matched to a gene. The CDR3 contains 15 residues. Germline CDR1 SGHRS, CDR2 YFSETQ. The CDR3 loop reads CASRRLAGGTDTQYF. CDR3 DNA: TGCGCCAGCAGACGTCTAGCGGGGGGCACAGATACGCAGTATTTT.

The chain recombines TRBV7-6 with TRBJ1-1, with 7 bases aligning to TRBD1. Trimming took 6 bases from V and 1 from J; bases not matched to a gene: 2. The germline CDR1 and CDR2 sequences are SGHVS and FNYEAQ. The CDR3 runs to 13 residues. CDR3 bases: TGTGCCAGCAGGGGACAGCGGAACACTGAAGCTTTCTTT. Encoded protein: CASRGQRNTEAFF.